What follows describes a single T cell receptor (beta chain). These data belong to a study of blood T cell repertoires in COVID-19. Methods used by the authors: Nucleated cell number was recorded as an estimate derived from reference gene primer amplification. Libraries were prepared by immunoSEQ multiplex PCR; TCRdb keeps only in-frame clonotypes and omits some of them. The V and J calls and clone size are taken from that table; D and trimming were inferred from the DNA. The sample lists about 250,000 clones; around nine tenths were seen once. There are 13 residues in the CDR3. Trimming left V 2 bases short and J 11 bases short, with 10 bases between. Germline lookup yields CDR1 SGHTA and CDR2 FQGNSA.

This TCR was recovered from a woman aged 60 to 75 who had recovered from COVID-19. The sequencing sample was made of peripheral blood. This sequence joins TRBV7-2 and TRBJ1-6; the D gene is possibly TRBD1 (5 bases). CDR3 coding DNA: TGTGCCAGCAGCTTACAGGGATCCCCACCCCTCCACTTT. Residues: CASSLQGSPPLHF.